This T cell receptor beta chain was identified in a study of Ad26.COV2.S vaccination and SARS-CoV-2 variants. Overall study results and limits: After vaccination, substantial breadth of spike-specific CD8+ and CD4+ responses was reported. Whether participants received vaccine or placebo, their non-spike TCR breadth was similar. Quantification of TCR breadth and depth may have yielded underestimates of total T cell responses.

Germline lookup yields CDR1 KGHSH and CDR2 LQKENI. V lost 3 bases to trimming and J lost 0 bases, with 9 bases between them. CDR3 length: 14 amino acids. Assay used: immunoSEQ multiplex PCR; TCRdb lists only in-frame clones, some missing. The sample lists some 190,000 clones; approximately 88% were seen once. In the case of this clone: Its antigen is not identified.

Here the sequenced sample was peripheral blood, taken after recovery from COVID-19. V gene TRBV18 combines with J gene TRBJ2-7; a weak D match, TRBD1 (5 bases). The receptor was derived from a human donor who had recovered from COVID-19. The CDR3 reads CASSPGHSSYEQYF. The CDR3 DNA is TGTGCCAGCTCACCGGGGCACAGCTCCTACGAGCAGTACTTC.